This entry is about one TCR beta chain. The sample belongs to a study of control samples from healthy donors and cancer patients. The V and J ends lost 5 bases and 0 bases respectively, with 10 bases between them. CDR1 KGHDR and CDR2 SFDVKD come from the germline V gene. The CDR3 loop spans 15 amino acids. Using immunoSEQ multiplex PCR, the repertoire was profiled, and TCRdb retains in-frame clones only, with some absent. The profile shows roughly 200,000 clones, about 95% of them singletons. The chain joins TRBV24-1 to TRBJ1-5; D gene uncertain. The sequence came from a man aged 45-65 years in good health. The specimen was blood. In DNA form, the CDR3 reads TGTGCCACCAGTGCGGACGTCCATAGCAATCAGCCCCAGCATTTT. Amino acids: CATSADVHSNQPQHF.